These 31 T cell receptor beta chains share one sample of origin, sequenced in a study of T-cell reconstitution after alpha-beta-depleted transplantation in children. The TCRbeta library was prepared with unique molecular identifiers. TCRdb re-called the PCR reads through MiXCR, storing one row per CDR3 protein. Seen here are around 700,000 distinct CDR3 sequences, around 13% observed once, and the top ten hold 0.79%. Sequencing was performed on PBMCs, taken before TCRalphabeta/CD19-depleted stem cell transplant. The source is a girl aged 2-10 years with congenital amegakaryocytic thrombocytopenia, due to receive a stem cell transplant.

The rearrangement links TRBV7-2 to TRBJ2-3; no clear D. CDR1 is SGHTA, CDR2 FQGNSA, per germline. V dropped 3 bases and J dropped 2 bases, with 9 bases sitting between them. The CDR3 has 14 amino acids. The CDR3 nucleotides read TGTGCCAGCAGCTTTCTGGGAAACACAGATACGCAGTATTTT. Translating gives CASSFLGNTDTQYF.

J is TRBJ2-1 and V is TRBV7-9, with 9 bases that match TRBD1. V gave up 4 bases and J gave up 4 bases; unmatched junction bases: 5. This CDR3 comprises 15 residues. The germline CDR1 and CDR2 sequences are SEHNR and FQNEAQ (reference sequence). In nucleotides, the CDR3 is TGTGCCAGCAGCTCCGGCGGGACAGGGTACAATGAGCAGTTCTTC. It yields the protein CASSSGGTGYNEQFF.

This clonotype was observed a handful of times. This sequence joins TRBV7-8 and TRBJ2-1; TRBD2 might be the D (6 bases). This CDR3 comprises 16 residues. Germline V gene lookup returns CDR1 SGHVS and CDR2 FQNEAQ. V gave up 1 base and J gave up 2 bases, with 12 bases separating them. CDR3 DNA sequence: TGTGCCAGCAGCTTAGGTCGGGAGAGGCCCTACAATGAGCAGTTCTTC. Translation gives CASSLGRERPYNEQFF.

This clonotype has ten or more counts. This chain uses TRBV11-3 with TRBJ1-3; D remains unclear. There are 15 residues in the CDR3. The germline V and J ends were trimmed by 0 bases and 2 bases, with 8 bases remaining between them. Germline-derived CDR1 and CDR2 are SGHNT and YENEEA. This CDR3 reads CASSLDGSPGNTIYF. CDR3 nucleotide sequence: TGTGCCAGCAGCTTAGACGGGAGTCCTGGAAACACCATATATTTT.

Many counts were recorded for this clonotype. The chain is built from TRBV29-1 and TRBJ2-2; no clear D. Trimming took 0 bases from V and 5 from J, leaving 7 bases between them. The CDR3 has 13 residues. Germline V gene sequence: CDR1 SQVTM, CDR2 ANQGSEA. DNA of the CDR3: TGCAGCGTTGAAGAGGGGTTTACCGGGGAGCTGTTTTTT. Translating gives CSVEEGFTGELFF.

Turning to this clonotype: Germline and junction disagree at one end, which may indicate a read error. This sequence joins TRBV29-1 and TRBJ2-3; TRBD1 agrees at 11 bases. Per the germline V gene, CDR1 is SQVTM and CDR2 is ANQGSEA. The CDR3 consists of 15 residues. The CDR3 loop reads CGVVGQGGLTDTQYF. CDR3 DNA: TGCGGCGTTGTGGGACAGGGGGGTTTGACAGATACGCAGTATTTT.

This sequence joins TRBV19 and TRBJ2-1; tentatively, D is TRBD2 (8 bases). Germline values: CDR1 LNHDA, CDR2 SQIVND (reference sequence). Trimming took 4 bases from V and 7 from J, leaving 17 bases between them. The CDR3 has 15 amino acids. CDR3 protein: CASSTPGRGRNEQFF. CDR3 sequence (DNA): TGTGCCAGTAGTACCCCCGGGAGGGGGCGGAATGAGCAGTTCTTC.

This clonotype was picked up many times. This chain joins TRBV11-2 and TRBJ2-1; D call uncertain. Germline V gene lookup returns CDR1 SGHAT and CDR2 FQNNGV. This CDR3 is built from 18 residues. Trimming cost V 2 bases and J 0 bases, with 17 bases left between them. CDR3 region: CASSLYGINLISYNEQFF. In nucleotides, the CDR3 is TGTGCCAGCAGCTTATATGGTATTAACTTAATCTCCTACAATGAGCAGTTCTTC.

This clonotype was recorded many times. The genes are TRBV6-1 and TRBJ2-1; 8 nucleotides align to TRBD1. V was pared by 6 bases and J by 9 bases, with 7 bases of the junction left unmatched. Germline V gene sequence: CDR1 MNHNS, CDR2 SASEGT. This CDR3 is 13 amino acids long. CDR3 coding DNA: TGTGCCAGCAGGGAGACAGGGGAGACTGAGCAGTTCTTC. Translating it yields CASRETGETEQFF.

The chain has TRBV28 and TRBJ1-3; the D gene is possibly TRBD1 (5 bases). Trimming stripped 5 bases from V and 2 bases from J, with 19 bases between. The germline gives CDR1 MDHEN, CDR2 SYDVKM. This CDR3 is built from 17 residues. CDR3 protein: CASSGVPGDGAGNTIYF. Here the CDR3 DNA reads TGTGCCAGCAGTGGCGTCCCTGGGGACGGAGCTGGAAACACCATATATTTT.

The chain uses TRBV20-1 and TRBJ1-4, with 7 bases aligning to TRBD1. The V and J ends lost 2 bases and 8 bases, in that order; junction bases with no gene match: 8. The germline V gene encodes CDR1 DFQATT and CDR2 SNEGSKA (reference sequence). CDR3 size: 14 residues. CDR3 DNA sequence: TGCAGTGCTAGACTTTCGACAGGGCGGGAAAAACTGTTTTTT. Translated: CSARLSTGREKLFF.

This clonotype has at least ten counts. The CDR3 reads CSASLNEQFF. In DNA, the CDR3 is TGCAGTGCTAGTCTCAATGAGCAGTTCTTC. This sequence joins TRBV20-1 and TRBJ2-1; D unclear. Trimming pared 3 bases from V and 6 bases from J, leaving 3 bases between. The germline V gene has CDR1 DFQATT and CDR2 SNEGSKA (reference sequence). The CDR3 loop spans 10 amino acids.

This clonotype was seen ten or more times. The chain uses TRBV29-1 and TRBJ1-5; 7 bases fit TRBD1. Per the germline V gene, CDR1 is SQVTM and CDR2 is ANQGSEA. This CDR3 has 14 amino acids. J lost 2 bases, V lost 5 bases, and 6 bases had no gene match. The chain's CDR3 is CSVITGARNQPQHF. As DNA, the CDR3 is TGCAGCGTTATAACAGGGGCCCGCAATCAGCCCCAGCATTTT.

The chain carries TRBV27 and TRBJ2-7, with a tentative D call TRBD2 (5 bases). The ends were cut back, 3 bases at V and 0 bases at J, with 12 bases in the middle. The germline CDR1 and CDR2 sequences are MNHEY and SMNVEV (reference sequence). The CDR3 sequence is 15 residues long. CDR3 nucleotides: TGTGCCAGCAGTTTTGGGCGGAGGAGCTCCTACGAGCAGTACTTC. Its translation is CASSFGRRSSYEQYF.

This clonotype was seen a few times. This chain joins TRBV5-1 and TRBJ1-1; D is unclear. Trimming took 0 bases from V and 5 from J, leaving 11 bases between them. The CDR3 totals 14 residues. From germline, CDR1 is SGHRS and CDR2 YFSETQ. The CDR3 DNA follows: TGCGCCAGCAGCTTGGTGGGGTTTGGGACTGAAGCTTTCTTT. Its translation is CASSLVGFGTEAFF.

This chain links TRBV29-1 with TRBJ2-3; 7 nucleotides agree with TRBD2. V gave up 2 bases and J gave up 5 bases; unmatched junction bases: 13. The CDR3 covers 16 residues. CDR1 is SQVTM, CDR2 ANQGSEA, per germline. The CDR3 coding sequence is TGCAGCGTTGAATCTCCGCGGGAGTATCGGGTAGATACGCAGTATTTT. Residues: CSVESPREYRVDTQYF.

The J gene is TRBJ2-5, the V gene TRBV3-1; D not resolved. CDR1 and CDR2 (germline): LGHDT, YNNKEL (reference sequence). The CDR3 consists of 18 residues. Trimming removed 10 bases at V and 5 bases at J, with 32 bases between. The CDR3: CAISFSVLSVGSSETQYF. In nucleotides, the CDR3 is TGTGCCATCAGTTTTTCCGTTTTGAGTGTAGGGTCCTCGGAGACCCAGTACTTC.

In its sample, this clonotype was seen many times. CDR3 residues: CSGTGASAEAFF. The CDR3 region has the DNA TGCAGCGGTACAGGGGCTAGCGCTGAAGCTTTCTTT. The chain joins TRBV29-1 to TRBJ1-1; 7 positions agree with TRBD1. V lost 7 bases and J lost 6; bases outside the gene matches: 8. Germline V CDR1 and CDR2: SQVTM, ANQGSEA. The CDR3 extends over 12 amino acids.

V usage is TRBV5-5 and J usage is TRBJ2-7; tentatively, D is TRBD1 or TRBD2 (5 bases each). Germline values: CDR1 SGHKS, CDR2 YYEKEE (reference sequence). The CDR3 spans 14 residues. V shed 5 bases and J shed 6 bases, with 18 bases lying between them. CDR3 bases: TGTGCCAGCAGGAGGGGTCCGGAGCCCGGCGAGCAGTACTTC. As protein: CASRRGPEPGEQYF.

This clonotype was observed many times. The genes are TRBV12-3 or TRBV12-4 and TRBJ2-7; D is unclear. Trimming pared 3 bases from V and 2 bases from J, leaving 8 bases between. CDR3 length: 13 residues. The CDR3 bases are TGTGCCAGCAGTTTCCTAGACCCCTACGAGCAGTACTTC. This codes for CASSFLDPYEQYF.

This clonotype was counted ten times or more. The V and J genes are TRBV20-1 and TRBJ2-7; D unresolved. CDR3 length: 13 amino acids. In germline, CDR1 is DFQATT, CDR2 SNEGSKA (reference sequence). Trimming removed 3 bases at V and 6 bases at J, with 15 bases between. The CDR3 reads CSASMDWAAEQYF. The CDR3 coding sequence is TGCAGTGCTAGCATGGATTGGGCAGCCGAGCAGTACTTC.

The chain has TRBV6-1 and TRBJ1-5; TRBD1 matches 7 bases. Trimming removed 6 bases from V and 5 bases from J; junction bases left unmatched: 10. The CDR3 has 15 amino acids. Germline lookup yields CDR1 MNHNS and CDR2 SASEGT. The CDR3 loop is CASRTNDRAYQPQHF. Here the CDR3 DNA reads TGTGCCAGCAGGACGAACGACAGGGCCTATCAGCCCCAGCATTTT.

The rearrangement uses TRBV4-1 and TRBJ2-1, with D perhaps matching TRBD1 or TRBD2 (5 bases each). The CDR3 runs 15 residues. V was trimmed by 4 bases and J by 5 bases, leaving 15 bases between them. The germline V gene encodes CDR1 MGHRA and CDR2 YSYEKL. The CDR3 protein is CASSPGSAANNEQFF. The CDR3 bases are TGCGCCAGCAGCCCAGGGTCAGCGGCTAACAATGAGCAGTTCTTC.

This clonotype was seen a few times. CDR3 sequence (DNA): TGTGCCAGCTCACCGTCGGGACTGAGCTCCTACAATGAGCAGTTCTTC. Its protein is CASSPSGLSSYNEQFF. The chain uses TRBV18 and TRBJ2-1; the D gene is possibly TRBD2 (6 bases). CDR3 size: 16 residues. Germline-derived CDR1 and CDR2 are KGHSH and LQKENI. The V gene lost 3 bases and the J gene lost 0 bases, with 12 bases spanning the gap.

This clonotype has a count of ten or more. The V and J genes are TRBV7-9 and TRBJ1-2; perhaps TRBD1 as D (5 bases). The CDR3 totals 15 residues. The germline V gene encodes CDR1 SEHNR and CDR2 FQNEAQ (reference sequence). The V end lost 0 bases, the J end lost 6 bases, and 14 bases lay between the germline ends. The CDR3 protein is CASSLAGGSGHGYTF. The CDR3 DNA sequence: TGTGCCAGCAGCTTAGCCGGGGGGTCAGGACATGGCTACACCTTC.

The V call is TRBV5-5, the J call TRBJ1-1; D is uncertain. V lost 4 bases and J 1 base, leaving 14 bases between the germline ends. Germline assignment: CDR1 SGHKS and CDR2 YYEKEE (reference sequence). The CDR3 spans 15 residues. The CDR3: CASSRTPNSNTEAFF. The CDR3 DNA reads as TGTGCCAGCAGCCGGACTCCTAACTCGAACACTGAAGCTTTCTTT.

As regards this clonotype: A single base separates this from a much larger clone, so it may be a read error. The rearrangement links TRBV20-1 to TRBJ1-4, with 8 bases identical to TRBD1. The V gene's germline CDR1 is DFQATT and CDR2 SNEGSKA (reference sequence). J lost 1 base, V lost 4 bases, and 2 bases had no gene match. The CDR3 length is 14 residues. CDR3 residues: CSAKTGGTNEKLFF. Written as DNA, the CDR3 is TGCAGTGCTAAAACAGGGGGAACTAATGAAAAACTGTTTTTT.

This chain uses TRBV5-1 with TRBJ1-1; maybe TRBD1 (6 bases). The CDR3 has 14 amino acids. V lost 4 bases to trimming and J lost 7 bases, with 17 bases between them. Germline V gene lookup returns CDR1 SGHRS and CDR2 YFSETQ. The CDR3 reads CASSQGPGASEAFF. The CDR3 coding sequence is TGCGCCAGCAGCCAGGGGCCGGGGGCTAGTGAAGCTTTCTTT.

This clonotype was detected a few times. The rearrangement joins TRBV20-1 to TRBJ2-1, with 10 bases fitting TRBD2. The J segment lost 6 bases and the V segment lost 0 bases, leaving 11 bases of the junction unmatched. CDR3 length: 17 amino acids. The germline V gene encodes CDR1 DFQATT and CDR2 SNEGSKA (reference sequence). CDR3 sequence: CSARDVGLAITTNEQFF. Written as DNA, the CDR3 is TGCAGTGCTAGAGATGTGGGACTAGCGATTACAACCAATGAGCAGTTCTTC.

This clonotype was counted a single time. CDR3 in DNA: TGCAGTGCTAGAGATCTTAAGGTCGGGAACACTGAAGCTTTCTTT. It specifies CSARDLKVGNTEAFF. The rearrangement joins TRBV20-1 to TRBJ1-1, with D uncertain. V lost 0 bases and J lost 1, with 12 bases in between. CDR3 length: 15 amino acids. The germline V gene encodes CDR1 DFQATT and CDR2 SNEGSKA (reference sequence).

The genes are TRBV15 and TRBJ1-2, with D possibly being TRBD1 (5 bases). CDR3 size: 13 residues. V lost 3 bases and J 4 bases, leaving 9 bases between the germline ends. Per the germline V gene, CDR1 is LNHNV and CDR2 is YYDKDF (reference sequence). The CDR3 nucleotides are TGTGCCACCAGCAGTAACGGGGCCTATGGCTACACCTTC. Translating it yields CATSSNGAYGYTF.